A selection of T cell receptor beta chains follows, all from one sample in a study of blood T cells in healthy people across ages. Each CDR3 protein gets one entry after TCRdb re-called the 5' RACE reads with MiXCR. The repertoire has roughly 680,000 distinct CDR3 sequences, over 40% of them found once; the top ten carry roughly 14%. What was sequenced was blood. Every receptor here comes from a woman of 80 years or more in good health. The CDR3 runs from the conserved cysteine through the conserved F or W. The D gene is left open where the match is weak. Size is omitted from some rows. Given values are once, few, many or a class for expanded clones.

CDR3aa | CDR3nt | j_gene | v_gene | abundance | d_gene
CASVQYNEQFF | TGTGCCAGCGTACAGTACAATGAGCAGTTCTTC | TRBJ2-1 | TRBV12-3/TRBV12-4 | NA | NA
CASSPTGQGANNEQFF | TGTGCCAGCTCACCGACGGGACAGGGGGCCAACAATGAGCAGTTCTTC | TRBJ2-1 | TRBV18 | many | TRBD1
CAGSSGQPVNEQYF | TGCGCCGGCAGTTCGGGACAGCCGGTAAACGAGCAGTACTTC | TRBJ2-7 | TRBV5-1 | few | TRBD1
CATSDSDGPADTQYF | TGTGCCACCAGTGATTCGGACGGACCCGCAGATACGCAGTATTTT | TRBJ2-3 | TRBV24-1 | NA | NA
CSARMGNGNEQYF | TGCAGTGCTAGAATGGGGAACGGAAACGAGCAGTACTTC | TRBJ2-7 | TRBV20-1 | NA | NA
CASSPSGSGEQFF | TGTGCCAGCAGTCCTAGCGGGAGTGGGGAGCAGTTCTTC | TRBJ2-1 | TRBV28 | NA | TRBD2
CSVLSGGETQYF | TGCAGCGTCCTCAGCGGGGGAGAGACCCAGTACTTC | TRBJ2-5 | TRBV29-1 | many | TRBD2
CASSSDDRSNQPQHF | TGTGCCAGCAGTTCCGACGACAGATCCAATCAGCCCCAGCATTTT | TRBJ1-5 | TRBV12-3/TRBV12-4 | few | NA
CASSSLNPREAGYNEQFF | TGTGCCAGCAGTTCCCTCAACCCCAGGGAGGCGGGCTACAATGAGCAGTTCTTC | TRBJ2-1 | TRBV12-3/TRBV12-4 | NA | NA
CAIRAVGGDQPQHF | TGTGCCATCAGGGCCGTAGGGGGGGATCAGCCCCAGCATTTT | TRBJ1-5 | TRBV10-3 | NA | NA
CASSLELGRQTQYF | TGTGCCAGCAGCTTAGAGCTGGGGAGGCAGACCCAGTACTTC | TRBJ2-5 | TRBV7-2 | few | NA
CASSLGEPTEAFF | TGTGCCAGCAGTTTGGGGGAACCCACTGAAGCTTTCTTT | TRBJ1-1 | TRBV6-5 | NA | NA
CASSRDGEPYEQYF | TGTGCCAGCAGCCGGGACGGAGAGCCCTACGAGCAGTACTTC | TRBJ2-7 | TRBV9 | NA | NA
CASRYGGTKRNEQFF | TGTGCCAGCAGATACGGGGGGACTAAGCGCAATGAGCAGTTCTTC | TRBJ2-1 | TRBV2 | many | TRBD2
CASRPSNRGYQPQHF | TGTGCCAGCAGGCCCAGCAACAGGGGGTATCAGCCCCAGCATTTT | TRBJ1-5 | TRBV6-1 | few | TRBD1
CASTAVTGTLRYGYTF | TGTGCCAGCACCGCCGTCACCGGGACACTTCGCTATGGCTACACCTTC | TRBJ1-2 | TRBV6-5 | medium-sized | NA
CASSLSGLARAVSRYNEQFF | TGTGCCAGCAGTTTATCGGGACTAGCGCGAGCCGTATCCCGTTACAATGAGCAGTTCTTC | TRBJ2-1 | TRBV27 | many | TRBD2
CASSQLGLAGYNEQFF | TGCGCCAGCAGCCAATTAGGACTAGCGGGTTACAATGAGCAGTTCTTC | TRBJ2-1 | TRBV4-1 | many | TRBD2
CASTPIYPYNEQFF | TGTGCCAGCACCCCAATTTATCCATACAATGAGCAGTTCTTC | TRBJ2-1 | TRBV2 | many | NA
CASSEWGYF | TGTGCCAGCAGTGAATGGGGGTACTTC | TRBJ2-5 | TRBV2 | NA | NA
CASSPETGGQSYGYTF | TGCGCCAGCAGCCCCGAGACAGGGGGTCAATCCTATGGCTACACCTTC | TRBJ1-2 | TRBV5-1 | few | TRBD1
CASSQTAGTGDEQFF | TGTGCCAGCAGTCAAACGGCCGGGACAGGGGATGAGCAGTTCTTC | TRBJ2-1 | TRBV6-4 | NA | TRBD1
CASSPTSGGSYEQYF | TGTGCCAGCTCCCCGACTAGCGGGGGATCCTACGAGCAGTACTTC | TRBJ2-7 | TRBV18 | many | TRBD2
CASSLRRAAGVGETQFF | TGCGCCAGCAGCCTCCGAAGGGCAGCGGGAGTAGGAGAGACCCAGTTCTTC | TRBJ2-1 | TRBV4-1 | NA | TRBD2
CASSQATGDQETQYF | TGTGCCAGCAGCCAAGCCACAGGGGACCAAGAGACCCAGTACTTC | TRBJ2-5 | TRBV3-1 | once | TRBD1
CASSFVKVAGSRTEQFF | TGTGCCAGCAGCTTTGTAAAGGTAGCGGGGTCCAGGACTGAGCAGTTCTTC | TRBJ2-1 | TRBV12-1 | NA | NA
CASSEASSSYNKQYF | TGCGCCAGCAGTGAGGCAAGTAGCTCCTACAATAAGCAGTACTTC | TRBJ2-7 | TRBV10-1 | once | NA
CASSFQQPSTDTQYF | TGTGCCAGCAGTTTTCAACAGCCAAGCACAGATACGCAGTATTTT | TRBJ2-3 | TRBV12-3/TRBV12-4 | few | NA
CAISRGSGRAAEETQYF | TGTGCCATCAGCAGAGGTAGCGGGAGGGCCGCGGAAGAGACCCAGTACTTC | TRBJ2-5 | TRBV10-3 | many | TRBD2
CASSLTGPRGGELFF | TGTGCCAGCAGCTTAACTGGGCCCCGAGGCGGGGAGCTGTTTTTT | TRBJ2-2 | TRBV7-9 | few | NA
CSARDLVERGYQETQYF | TGCAGTGCTAGAGATCTAGTGGAGCGGGGGTACCAAGAGACCCAGTACTTC | TRBJ2-5 | TRBV20-1 | NA | TRBD2
CASSQDGYSSYNEQFF | TGTGCCAGCAGCCAAGACGGCTACAGCTCCTACAATGAGCAGTTCTTC | TRBJ2-1 | TRBV3-1 | NA | NA
CASSPGRAYEQYF | TGTGCCAGCTCACCAGGCAGGGCCTACGAGCAGTACTTC | TRBJ2-7 | TRBV3-1 | NA | NA
CATSRDLEIRTQFF | TGTGCCACCAGCAGAGACCTAGAGATACGGACGCAGTTCTTC | TRBJ2-1 | TRBV15 | NA | NA
CAISGDSYNEQYF | TGTGCCATCAGTGGCGACAGCTACAATGAGCAGTACTTC | TRBJ2-7 | TRBV10-3 | few | NA
CASSLRTGWDEQYF | TGCGCCAGCAGCTTGAGGACAGGGTGGGATGAGCAGTACTTC | TRBJ2-7 | TRBV5-1 | once | TRBD1
CSENRGAYNEQFF | TGCAGCGAAAACAGGGGGGCCTACAATGAGCAGTTCTTC | TRBJ2-1 | TRBV29-1 | NA | TRBD1
CASSPGAGVSSYNSPLHF | TGCGCCAGCAGCCCGGGGGCAGGGGTAAGCTCCTATAATTCACCCCTCCACTTT | TRBJ1-6 | TRBV5-1 | NA | NA
CAISESRRGISGNTIYF | TGTGCCATCAGTGAGTCAAGGCGGGGAATAAGTGGAAACACCATATATTTT | TRBJ1-3 | TRBV10-3 | NA | NA
CASTEGTNNEQFF | TGCGCCAGCACCGAAGGGACTAACAATGAGCAGTTCTTC | TRBJ2-1 | TRBV5-1 | NA | TRBD2
CASSLVGTGSFGANVLTF | TGTGCCAGCAGCTTAGTAGGGACAGGGTCCTTTGGGGCCAACGTCCTGACTTTC | TRBJ2-6 | TRBV7-2 | once | TRBD1
CASSHGTGVPPYEQYF | TGCGCCAGCAGCCACGGGACAGGGGTCCCCCCTTACGAGCAGTACTTC | TRBJ2-7 | TRBV4-1 | NA | TRBD1
CSVAETPEAFF | TGCAGCGTTGCGGAGACGCCTGAAGCTTTCTTT | TRBJ1-1 | TRBV29-1 | NA | NA
CASSQTDNEQYF | TGTGCCAGCAGCCAAACCGACAATGAGCAGTACTTC | TRBJ2-7 | TRBV3-1 | NA | NA
CASSLVAGQGVKNIQYF | TGTGCCAGCAGCTTGGTGGCGGGACAGGGCGTCAAAAACATTCAGTACTTC | TRBJ2-4 | TRBV5-6 | few | TRBD1